Shown below are 27 T cell receptor beta chains from a single sample sequenced in a study of T cell responses to AZD1222 COVID-19 vaccine. Method: immunoSEQ multiplex PCR; TCRdb's copy keeps in-frame clones and lacks some. The table records about 120,000 clones, 80% to 90% of them present only once. The material sequenced was peripheral blood, taken on day 0 of AZD1222 vaccination. These receptors were obtained from an adult in good health.

The chain links TRBV12-3 or TRBV12-4 to TRBJ1-5; perhaps TRBD1 as D (6 bases). V was cut by 2 bases and J by 10 bases, with 12 bases left in between. The CDR3 has 13 amino acids. The CDR3 DNA follows: TGTGCCAGCAGTTTAAGGGGGACGGGCCCCCAGCATTTT. This translates into CASSLRGTGPQHF.

The chain employs TRBV7-3 and TRBJ2-3; 14 bases align to TRBD2. The CDR3 sequence is 19 residues long. V lost 1 base and J lost 0; bases outside the gene matches: 6. Germline assignment: CDR1 SGHTA and CDR2 FQGTGA. The CDR3 sequence: CASSLIWTSGGPSTDTQYF. The CDR3 DNA reads TGTGCCAGCAGCTTAATTTGGACTAGCGGGGGGCCTAGCACAGATACGCAGTATTTT.

This clone was detected once. This chain joins TRBV30 and TRBJ1-6; D perhaps matches TRBD1 (6 bases). Between the trimmed V and J ends, which lost 4 bases and 1 base, there was a span of 14 bases. The CDR3 has 16 residues. Germline loops: CDR1 GTSNPN, CDR2 SVGIG (reference sequence). The CDR3 DNA reads TGTGCCTGGACAGGGGCGCAGGGGTCCTATAATTCACCCCTCCACTTT. It yields the protein CAWTGAQGSYNSPLHF.

V and J are TRBV28 and TRBJ1-5; 8 nucleotides match TRBD1. V was pared by 2 bases and J by 8 bases, with 8 bases of the junction left unmatched. The germline V gene has CDR1 MDHEN and CDR2 SYDVKM. The CDR3 covers 15 residues. CDR3 coding DNA: TGTGCCAGCAGTTTAAGCTCAGGGGGCAGAAAGCCCCAGCATTTT. As protein: CASSLSSGGRKPQHF.

This rearrangement joins TRBV18 to TRBJ2-7; perhaps TRBD1 as D (6 bases). The V gene lost 3 bases and the J gene lost 5 bases, with 20 bases spanning the gap. The CDR3 extends over 16 amino acids. Germline V lookup: CDR1 KGHSH, CDR2 LQKENI. Written as DNA, the CDR3 is TGTGCCAGCTCACCTGCCATATCACGCAGACAGGACGAGCAGTACTTC. This translates into CASSPAISRRQDEQYF.

The chain is built from TRBV2 and TRBJ2-3, with TRBD1 matching over 9 bases. The CDR3 runs 18 residues. Germline CDR1 reads SNHLY; CDR2 reads FYNNEI. Losses at the gene ends were 6 bases for V and 0 bases for J; bases not matched to a gene: 13. CDR3 bases: TGTGCCAGCAGCAGAAGACAGGGGGTGGCTCCTAGCACAGATACGCAGTATTTT. Amino acids: CASSRRQGVAPSTDTQYF.

This clone was observed a single time. This chain joins TRBV23-1 and TRBJ2-7, with D perhaps matching TRBD2 (5 bases). TRBV23-1 is an ORF, with its function uncertain. Trimming cost V 2 bases and J 5 bases, with 13 bases left between them. The CDR3 loop spans 14 amino acids. The CDR3 DNA sequence: TGCGCCAGCAGTCAAGCCGGGAATGACGACGAGCAGTACTTC. It is translated as CASSQAGNDDEQYF.

The chain recombines TRBV6-5 with TRBJ1-1; D is unclear. Germline CDR1 reads MNHEY; CDR2 reads SVGAGI. The CDR3 length is 15 residues. Trimming stripped 0 bases from V and 3 bases from J, with 11 bases between. The CDR3 coding sequence is TGTGCCAGCAGTTACTCGATAGCGGGCCACACTGAAGCTTTCTTT. Amino acid sequence: CASSYSIAGHTEAFF.

J is TRBJ1-3 and V is TRBV6-5; 8 nucleotides match TRBD1. V shed 8 bases and J 5 bases; nucleotides not matched to a gene: 5. Germline V gives CDR1 MNHEY, CDR2 SVGAGI. The CDR3 runs 13 residues. The chain's CDR3 is CASARQGRNTIYF. CDR3 bases: TGTGCCAGCGCTCGACAGGGGAGAAACACCATATATTTT.

The chain links TRBV5-1 to TRBJ2-1; 10 bases align to TRBD1. The trim removed 4 bases at V and 1 base at J, leaving 5 bases unmatched. The CDR3 consists of 16 residues. Germline V CDR1 and CDR2: SGHRS, YFSETQ. CDR3 DNA: TGCGCCAGCAGCCCCGGGACAGGGGTTTCCTACAATGAGCAGTTCTTC. It codes for CASSPGTGVSYNEQFF.

This chain links TRBV5-1 with TRBJ2-5, with TRBD2 matching over 15 bases. The V and J ends lost 4 bases and 5 bases, in that order; junction bases with no gene match: 0. This CDR3 is 14 amino acids long. Germline V gene data show CDR1 as SGHRS and CDR2 as YFSETQ. The CDR3 is CASSGTSGRETQYF. The DNA of the CDR3 is TGCGCCAGCAGCGGGACTAGCGGGAGGGAGACCCAGTACTTC.

The V and J genes are TRBV5-1 and TRBJ2-3; TRBD2 matches at 13 bases. CDR1 and CDR2 from the germline V gene are SGHRS and YFSETQ. The CDR3 is 16 residues long. The junction had 4 bases not matched to a gene; V was cut back by 0 bases and J by 6 bases. As DNA, the CDR3 is TGCGCCAGCAGCTTGGGGACTAGCGGGAGTCTGGATACGCAGTATTTT. It yields the protein CASSLGTSGSLDTQYF.

Only one count was recorded for this clone. The chain carries TRBV12-3 or TRBV12-4 and TRBJ1-1; D ambiguous. The germline V and J ends were trimmed by 2 bases and 4 bases, with 8 bases remaining between them. The CDR3 is 13 amino acids. CDR3 protein: CASSLSVGTEAFF. DNA for the CDR3: TGTGCCAGCAGTTTATCGGTAGGCACTGAAGCTTTCTTT.

The chain combines TRBV7-2 with TRBJ1-4; the D gene is possibly TRBD1 (5 bases). The V end lost 2 bases, the J end lost 4 bases, and 8 bases lay between the germline ends. CDR1 and CDR2 from the germline V gene are SGHTA and FQGNSA. The CDR3 runs 14 residues. CDR3 loop: CASSLQGGNEKLFF. The DNA for the CDR3 is TGTGCCAGCAGCTTACAGGGAGGTAATGAAAAACTGTTTTTT. Complete variable domain (other parts from reference TRBV7-2 and TRBJ1-4): GAGVSQSPSNKVTEKGKDVELRCDPISGHTALYWYRQSLGQGLEFLIYFQGNSAPDKSGLPSDRFSAERTGGSVSTLTIQRTQQEDSAVYLCASSLQGGNEKLFFGSGTQLSVL.

The chain is built from TRBV4-3 and TRBJ2-6, with 10 bases that match TRBD1. CDR3 length: 20 amino acids. The J segment lost 2 bases and the V segment lost 3 bases, leaving 13 bases of the junction unmatched. Germline V CDR1 and CDR2: LGHNA, YSLEER. The CDR3 sequence: CASSHRGADRGYTGANVLTF. CDR3 nucleotide sequence: TGCGCCAGCAGCCACAGGGGGGCGGACAGGGGGTATACTGGGGCCAACGTCCTGACTTTC.

The chain is built from TRBV5-1 and TRBJ2-3, with unresolved D. The CDR3 is 12 residues long. V was pared by 5 bases and J by 6 bases, with 10 bases between. Germline V lookup: CDR1 SGHRS, CDR2 YFSETQ. CDR3 DNA: TGCGCCAGCAGAGGGTTATGGGATACGCAGTATTTT. Protein sequence: CASRGLWDTQYF.

A remark on this clone: Other DNA sequences in the same sample also yield this CDR3. The chain has TRBV9 and TRBJ2-7; D may be TRBD1 (6 bases). V was shortened by 2 bases and J by 2 bases, with 8 bases between the two germline ends. The germline V gene encodes CDR1 SGDLS and CDR2 YYNGEE. The CDR3 extends over 13 amino acids. For the CDR3, the DNA is TGTGCCAGCAGCGTTGGGGGCCCCTACGAGCAGTACTTC. It specifies CASSVGGPYEQYF.

Turning to this clone: This CDR3 is also generated by other DNA sequences in the sample. This chain uses TRBV7-9 with TRBJ1-5, with D possibly being TRBD1 (6 bases). CDR1 is SEHNR, CDR2 FQNEAQ, per germline (reference sequence). Trimming shortened V by 3 bases and J by 0 bases, and 9 bases separated the two germline ends. This CDR3 comprises 15 residues. CDR3 residues: CASSLAGDSNQPQHF. As DNA, the CDR3 is TGTGCCAGCAGCTTGGCAGGGGATAGCAATCAGCCCCAGCATTTT.

V usage is TRBV5-1 and J usage is TRBJ2-3, with 14 bases fitting TRBD2. CDR3 size: 17 residues. Germline V CDR1 and CDR2: SGHRS, YFSETQ. V lost 2 bases to trimming and J lost 2 bases; unmatched junction nucleotides: 4. CDR3 bases: TGCGCCAGCAGCTTCCGGACTAGCGGGAGGATCACAGATACGCAGTATTTT. Amino acid sequence: CASSFRTSGRITDTQYF.

The chain links TRBV7-2 to TRBJ2-3; D might be TRBD1 (6 bases). V was trimmed by 0 bases and J by 2 bases, leaving 9 bases between them. The CDR3 extends over 15 amino acids. Germline values: CDR1 SGHTA, CDR2 FQGNSA. The CDR3: CASSLAGHHTDTQYF. CDR3 DNA sequence: TGTGCCAGCAGCTTAGCGGGACACCACACAGATACGCAGTATTTT.

This chain joins TRBV28 and TRBJ1-2, with no clear D. The CDR3 covers 11 residues. The germline CDR1 and CDR2 sequences are MDHEN and SYDVKM. Deletions cut 4 bases from V and 7 bases from J, with 7 bases between. The CDR3 DNA sequence: TGTGCCAGCAGTTCTCGGTCTGGCTACACCTTC. Translating it yields CASSSRSGYTF.

The chain carries TRBV2 and TRBJ1-6; D perhaps matches TRBD1 (6 bases). CDR1 is SNHLY, CDR2 FYNNEI, per germline. The CDR3 runs to 14 residues. V shed 0 bases and J shed 14 bases, with 14 bases lying between them. CDR3 sequence reads: CASSEAPKGETLHF. DNA for the CDR3: TGTGCCAGCAGTGAAGCGCCCAAGGGGGAAACCCTCCACTTT.

The chain is built from TRBV5-1 and TRBJ2-5; 16 bases are a match to TRBD2. Trimming cost V 2 bases and J 1 base; bases outside gene matches: 11. This CDR3 is built from 20 residues. The germline V gene encodes CDR1 SGHRS and CDR2 YFSETQ. Here the CDR3 DNA reads TGCGCCAGCAGCTTAGTAACCGGGACTAGCGGGGGGGCTCTCCAAGAGACCCAGTACTTC. As protein: CASSLVTGTSGGALQETQYF.

The J gene is TRBJ2-3, the V gene TRBV28; possible D gene TRBD1, 5 bases. Germline CDR1 is MDHEN and CDR2 is SYDVKM. V lost 4 bases to trimming and J lost 7 bases, with 15 bases between them. The CDR3 has 14 residues. CDR3 protein: CASSSDRRRNTQYF. CDR3 in DNA: TGTGCCAGCAGTTCCGACAGACGACGCAATACGCAGTATTTT.

The rearrangement links TRBV5-1 to TRBJ1-1; 7 nucleotides align to TRBD1. Germline V gene sequence: CDR1 SGHRS, CDR2 YFSETQ. The CDR3 is 15 residues long. The trim removed 4 bases at V and 0 bases at J, leaving 6 bases unmatched. The CDR3 region is CASSATGLVNTEAFF. The CDR3 region has the DNA TGCGCCAGCAGCGCGACAGGGCTGGTGAACACTGAAGCTTTCTTT. The full variable domain, rest sourced from reference TRBV5-1 and TRBJ1-1, is KAGVTQTPRYLIKTRGQQVTLSCSPISGHRSVSWYQQTPGQGLQFLFEYFSETQRNKGNFPGRFSGRQFSNSRSEMNVSTLELGDSALYLCASSATGLVNTEAFFGQGTRLTVV.

This clone was picked up a small number of times. The rearrangement uses TRBV21-1 and TRBJ1-3; TRBD1 is the table's D call and was not checked against the DNA. TRBV21-1 is deemed a pseudogene. The CDR3 runs 18 residues. In DNA form, the CDR3 reads TGTGCCAGCAGCAAAGAAAAAGCGCACAGGGGACATGGAAACACCATATATTTT. Translation: CASSKEKAHRGHGNTIYF.

The chain combines TRBV28 with TRBJ1-1, with a possible D match to TRBD1 (6 bases). The CDR3 consists of 13 residues. Deletions cut 2 bases from V and 4 bases from J, with 8 bases between. Germline-derived CDR1 and CDR2 are MDHEN and SYDVKM. Written as DNA, the CDR3 is TGTGCCAGCAGTTTACTAGGGGGCACTGAAGCTTTCTTT. Its protein product is CASSLLGGTEAFF. The full variable domain, in which reference TRBV28 and TRBJ1-1 provide the parts outside the CDR3, is DVKVTQSSRYLVKRTGEKVFLECVQDMDHENMFWYRQDPGLGLRLIYFSYDVKMKEKGDIPEGYSVSREKKERFSLILESASTNQTSMYLCASSLLGGTEAFFGQGTRLTVV.